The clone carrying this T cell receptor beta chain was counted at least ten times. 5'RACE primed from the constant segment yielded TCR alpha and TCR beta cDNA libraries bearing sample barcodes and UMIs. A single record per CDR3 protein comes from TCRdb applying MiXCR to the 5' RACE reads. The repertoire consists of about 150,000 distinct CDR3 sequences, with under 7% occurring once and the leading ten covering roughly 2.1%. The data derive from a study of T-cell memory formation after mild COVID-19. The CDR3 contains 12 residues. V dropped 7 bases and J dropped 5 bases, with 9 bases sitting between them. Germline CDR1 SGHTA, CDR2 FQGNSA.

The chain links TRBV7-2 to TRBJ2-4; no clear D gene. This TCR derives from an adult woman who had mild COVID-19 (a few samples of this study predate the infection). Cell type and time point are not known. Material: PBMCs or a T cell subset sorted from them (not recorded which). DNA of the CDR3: TGTGCCAGCATGTCGCAAGAAAACATTCAGTACTTC. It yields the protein CASMSQENIQYF.